One T cell receptor beta chain is described in this entry. Sample treatment: around 19 received Ad26.COV2.S at low or high dose, single or two shots; several received placebo; per-sample allocation not given. Sample collection was performed on day 63 after the first vaccine or placebo injection. Sequenced by immunoSEQ multiplex PCR; TCRdb stores in-frame clones only, minus some. This table has roughly 320,000 clones, just under 85% appearing once. The data originate from a study of Ad26.COV2.S vaccination and SARS-CoV-2 variants. CDR1 and CDR2 (germline): SEHNR, FQNEAQ (reference sequence). The CDR3 totals 12 residues. Between the trimmed V and J ends, which lost 6 bases and 6 bases, there was a span of 12 bases.

V is TRBV7-9 and J is TRBJ2-7; D unclear. The source material was peripheral blood, sampled in a trial of Ad26.COV2.S vaccine versus placebo. This TCR was recovered from a person aged 18-65 years who received the Ad26.COV2.S COVID-19 vaccine or a placebo. The CDR3 coding sequence is TGTGCCAGCAGTACGCTCTGGGGCGAGCAGTACTTC. As protein: CASSTLWGEQYF. The full variable domain, with the rest looked up from reference TRBV7-9 and TRBJ2-7, is DTGVSQNPRHKITKRGQNVTFRCDPISEHNRLYWYRQTLGQGPEFLTYFQNEAQLEKSRLLSDRFSAERPKGSFSTLEIQRTEQGDSAMYLCASSTLWGEQYFGPGTRLTVT.